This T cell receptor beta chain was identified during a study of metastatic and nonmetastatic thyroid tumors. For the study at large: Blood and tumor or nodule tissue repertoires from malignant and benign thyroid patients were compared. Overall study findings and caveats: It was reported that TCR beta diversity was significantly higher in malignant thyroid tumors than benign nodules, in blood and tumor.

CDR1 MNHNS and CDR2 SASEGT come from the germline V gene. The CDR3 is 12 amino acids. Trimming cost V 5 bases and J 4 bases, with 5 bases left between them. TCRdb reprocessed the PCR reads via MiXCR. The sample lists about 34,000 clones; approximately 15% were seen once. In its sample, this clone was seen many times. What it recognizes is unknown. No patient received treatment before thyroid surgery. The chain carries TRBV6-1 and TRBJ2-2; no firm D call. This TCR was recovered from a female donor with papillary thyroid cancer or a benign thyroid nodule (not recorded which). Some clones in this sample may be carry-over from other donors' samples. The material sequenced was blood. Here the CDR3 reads CASSPRTGELFF. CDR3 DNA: TGTGCCAGCAGTCCCCGCACCGGGGAGCTGTTTTTT.